This T cell receptor beta chain was identified during a study of shared clonotypes between healthy human individuals. General study points: Generation of non-shared clonotypes was less probable than generation of clonotypes shared by all four donors.

Germline CDR1 and CDR2: LNHNV and YYDKDF (reference sequence). V lost 2 bases, J lost 7 bases, and 15 bases lay in between. This CDR3 spans 15 amino acids. As to this clone: Its antigen is currently unknown.

Original methodology: Filtering differed because ImmunoSEQ produced junction-only sequences that carried no quality scores. Only in-frame clones appear in the TCRdb table, and some are missing; sequencing was by immunoSEQ multiplex PCR. The V and J calls and clone size are taken from that table; D and trimming were inferred from the DNA. The sample includes 2 million to 3 million clones, approximately 94% of them seen just once. The receptor was isolated from a man aged 18 to 30 in good health. Some clones in this sample may be carry-over from other donors' samples. The sequencing input was naive CD4+ T cells from PBMCs. The sample's subset: CD45RA+ positively selected. The chain links TRBV15 to TRBJ1-5, with D perhaps matching TRBD1 (6 bases). CDR3 sequence: CATSRQDSLGQPQHF. CDR3 DNA: TGTGCCACCAGCAGACAGGACAGTTTGGGGCAGCCCCAGCATTTT.